Below, 26 T cell receptor beta chains from the same sample are listed, as sequenced in a study of cytomegalovirus exposure and HLA in healthy donors. The PCR ran on 60 Vbeta and 13 Jbeta primers. Assay used: immunoSEQ multiplex PCR; TCRdb lists only in-frame clones, some missing. The sample holds around 200,000 clones, about 89% seen once. The specimen sequenced was PBMCs. The receptors originated from a woman in her late teens or twenties in good health and CMV-seronegative.

The genes are TRBV27 and TRBJ2-1; tentative D call: TRBD2 (6 bases). Germline V gene data show CDR1 as MNHEY and CDR2 as SMNVEV (reference sequence). V shed 3 bases and J shed 7 bases, with 13 bases lying between them. The CDR3 extends over 14 amino acids. The CDR3 is CASSFSGGKNEQFF. The CDR3 DNA reads TGTGCCAGCAGTTTTAGTGGAGGGAAGAATGAGCAGTTCTTC.

A note on this clone: Distinct nucleotide sequences in the sample also encode this CDR3. CDR3 sequence reads: CASSRDRYNEQFF. In DNA, the CDR3 is TGTGCCAGCAGCCGGGACAGATACAATGAGCAGTTCTTC. The chain carries TRBV2 and TRBJ2-1; 7 bases map to TRBD1. Germline loops: CDR1 SNHLY, CDR2 FYNNEI. J was trimmed by 4 bases and V by 6 bases; bases with no gene match: 3. The length of the CDR3 is 13 residues.

This clone was found once. This chain links TRBV13 with TRBJ2-1; 11 bases align to TRBD2. The J segment lost 4 bases and the V segment lost 1 base, leaving 3 bases of the junction unmatched. The CDR3 consists of 16 residues. The germline gives CDR1 PRHDT, CDR2 FYEKMQ (reference sequence). The CDR3 is CASSLVGLADYNEQFF. The CDR3 nucleotides are TGTGCCAGCAGCTTAGTGGGACTAGCGGATTACAATGAGCAGTTCTTC.

The chain links TRBV4-2 to TRBJ1-2, with D uncertain. The CDR3 totals 13 residues. V was clipped by 4 bases and J by 8 bases, with 14 bases between them. Per germline, CDR1 LGHNA and CDR2 YNFKEQ. CDR3 protein: CASSRASMEGYTF. The DNA of the CDR3 is TGTGCCAGCAGCCGCGCCTCGATGGAGGGCTACACCTTC.

CDR3 sequence (DNA): TGCGCCAGCAGCGGGGTACTAGCGGGGGTCTCCTACGAGCAGTACTTC. Translating it yields CASSGVLAGVSYEQYF. This chain links TRBV5-1 with TRBJ2-7; 11 bases are shared with TRBD2. The ends lost 4 bases at V and 0 bases at J; junction bases unmatched: 6. The CDR3 is 16 amino acids. Germline CDR1 is SGHRS and CDR2 is YFSETQ.

The sample holds one count of this clone. The chain carries TRBV15 and TRBJ1-5, with a tentative D call TRBD1 (6 bases). Germline V gene data show CDR1 as LNHNV and CDR2 as YYDKDF (reference sequence). The CDR3 totals 17 residues. Trimming cost V 0 bases and J 0 bases, with 12 bases left between them. The CDR3 reads CATSRDPTGPSNQPQHF. Written as DNA, the CDR3 is TGTGCCACCAGCAGAGACCCGACAGGACCTAGCAATCAGCCCCAGCATTTT.

The chain uses TRBV6-5 and TRBJ2-7, with 9 positions matching TRBD1. This CDR3 contains 15 residues. The V gene end was trimmed by 2 bases and the J gene end by 2 bases; junction bases not matched to a gene: 4. Germline CDR1 and CDR2: MNHEY and SVGAGI. The CDR3: CASSYGTGKAYEQYF. The CDR3 DNA sequence: TGTGCCAGCAGTTACGGGACAGGGAAGGCCTACGAGCAGTACTTC.

The J gene is TRBJ2-1, the V gene TRBV10-1, with TRBD2 matching over 12 bases. Germline V gene lookup returns CDR1 WNHNN and CDR2 SYGVQD (reference sequence). Trimming removed 6 bases from V and 5 bases from J; junction bases left unmatched: 8. The CDR3 is made up of 16 amino acids. Here the CDR3 reads CASSSALAGGHNEQFF. The DNA of the CDR3 is TGCGCCAGCAGCTCCGCACTAGCGGGAGGTCACAATGAGCAGTTCTTC.

The gene calls are TRBV27 and TRBJ1-1, with D possibly being TRBD1 (5 bases). V was trimmed by 6 bases and J by 5 bases, leaving 13 bases between them. Looked up from germline, CDR1 is MNHEY and CDR2 is SMNVEV (reference sequence). CDR3 length: 13 residues. The CDR3 sequence is CASRLQGGTEAFF. DNA for the CDR3: TGTGCCAGCAGGCTGCAGGGTGGGACTGAAGCTTTCTTT.

The gene calls are TRBV7-9 and TRBJ2-1, with TRBD2 as a possible D gene (5 bases). The V gene's germline CDR1 is SEHNR and CDR2 FQNEAQ (reference sequence). Between the trimmed V and J ends, which lost 5 bases and 6 bases, there was a span of 14 bases. There are 14 residues in the CDR3. The DNA of the CDR3 is TGTGCCAGCAGCGAACTAGTGGTAGGCAATGAGCAGTTCTTC. This translates into CASSELVVGNEQFF.

Comment on this clone: Different DNA sequences within this sample yield the same CDR3. The chain carries TRBV29-1 and TRBJ2-7, with D hard to call. The CDR3 contains 11 residues. V was clipped by 2 bases and J by 3 bases, with 5 bases between them. Germline-derived CDR1 and CDR2 are SQVTM and ANQGSEA. CDR3 nucleotides: TGCAGCGTTGAATCGGGCTACGAGCAGTACTTC. As protein: CSVESGYEQYF.

This clone has just a few counts. The CDR3 region has the DNA TGTGCCAGCAGCTTAGCCCCGGACAGGTCCGAGCAGTACTTC. This gives the protein CASSLAPDRSEQYF. The chain uses TRBV7-9 and TRBJ2-7, with TRBD1 identical over 7 bases. This CDR3 contains 14 residues. Trimming took 0 bases from V and 6 from J; bases not matched to a gene: 5. CDR1 is SEHNR and CDR2 is FQNEAQ in the germline V gene (reference sequence).

The rearrangement links TRBV5-1 to TRBJ2-1; D not resolved. Germline V gene sequence: CDR1 SGHRS, CDR2 YFSETQ. V gave up 0 bases and J gave up 6 bases, with 4 bases separating them. This CDR3 is built from 12 residues. As DNA, the CDR3 is TGCGCCAGCAGCTTGGTGGCCAATGAGCAGTTCTTC. Translation: CASSLVANEQFF.

The V and J genes are TRBV6-5 and TRBJ2-2, with 9 bases aligning to TRBD1. CDR1 and CDR2 from the germline V gene are MNHEY and SVGAGI. The V gene end was trimmed by 6 bases and the J gene end by 0 bases; junction bases not matched to a gene: 2. The CDR3 is 15 residues long. The CDR3 reads CASSRDRANTGELFF. The CDR3 DNA is TGTGCCAGCAGCAGGGACAGGGCGAACACCGGGGAGCTGTTTTTT.

This chain connects TRBV6-5 to TRBJ2-1; 7 positions match TRBD1. J was trimmed by 6 bases and V by 7 bases; bases with no gene match: 12. CDR1 and CDR2 (germline): MNHEY, SVGAGI. This CDR3 contains 15 residues. The CDR3 nucleotides read TGTGCCAGCACCCTAACGACAGGGAAATTCAATGAGCAGTTCTTC. Encoded protein: CASTLTTGKFNEQFF.

This sequence joins TRBV15 and TRBJ1-1; tentatively, D is TRBD1 (6 bases). Germline V gene lookup returns CDR1 LNHNV and CDR2 YYDKDF (reference sequence). The CDR3 covers 15 residues. The V gene lost 0 bases and the J gene lost 10 bases, with 18 bases spanning the gap. The CDR3 nucleotides read TGTGCCACCAGCAGAGATCTCGGGGGGGGCGAAGGAGCTTTCTTT. Amino acid sequence: CATSRDLGGGEGAFF.

This rearrangement joins TRBV5-1 to TRBJ2-5, with 9 bases identical to TRBD2. Per germline, CDR1 SGHRS and CDR2 YFSETQ. The CDR3 runs 15 residues. With 6 bases clipped from V and 5 bases from J, the junction kept 11 bases outside the gene matches. CDR3 sequence reads: CASTSPGLARETQYF. CDR3 bases: TGCGCCAGCACCTCACCGGGACTAGCTCGGGAGACCCAGTACTTC.

As to this clone: Other DNA sequences in the sample encode the same CDR3. This chain links TRBV9 with TRBJ2-7; D is possibly TRBD2 (6 bases). CDR1 SGDLS and CDR2 YYNGEE come from the germline V gene. CDR3 size: 14 residues. V was clipped by 1 base and J by 0 bases, with 8 bases between them. DNA of the CDR3: TGTGCCAGCAGCGTAACCGGGAGCTCCTACGAGCAGTACTTC. It yields the protein CASSVTGSSYEQYF.

The genes are TRBV21-1 and TRBJ1-5; the DNA was not compared with TRBD1, the D call given in the table. TRBV21-1 is an annotated pseudogene. This CDR3 is built from 14 residues. CDR3 protein: CASSNTRCDQPQHF. CDR3 in DNA: TGTGCCAGCAGCAATACCAGGTGTGATCAGCCCCAGCATTTT.

J is TRBJ2-1 and V is TRBV7-2; 16 bases line up with TRBD2. CDR1 is SGHTA, CDR2 FQGNSA, per germline. V shed 7 bases, J shed 3 bases, and the junction held 9 bases outside the gene matches. The CDR3 extends over 18 amino acids. CDR3 in amino acids: CASNLGTSGGAGYNEQFF. As DNA, the CDR3 is TGTGCCAGCAACCTAGGGACTAGCGGGGGGGCCGGCTACAATGAGCAGTTCTTC. The entire variable domain, with the rest obtained from reference TRBV7-2 and TRBJ2-1, is as follows: GAGVSQSPSNKVTEKGKDVELRCDPISGHTALYWYRQSLGQGLEFLIYFQGNSAPDKSGLPSDRFSAERTGGSVSTLTIQRTQQEDSAVYLCASNLGTSGGAGYNEQFFGPGTRLTVL.

The chain is built from TRBV19 and TRBJ1-2; D gene ambiguous. The CDR3 runs 12 residues. The V gene's germline CDR1 is LNHDA and CDR2 SQIVND (reference sequence). V was pared by 3 bases and J by 8 bases, with 10 bases between. CDR3 coding DNA: TGTGCCAGTAGTATTTGGAGGGAAGGCTACACCTTC. Amino acids: CASSIWREGYTF.

This clone was found once. The chain joins TRBV15 to TRBJ2-7; no firm D call. Trimming took off 0 bases at V and 12 bases at J, with 12 bases between the two ends. CDR1 is LNHNV, CDR2 YYDKDF, per germline (reference sequence). The CDR3 extends over 12 amino acids. This chain's CDR3 is CATSRDVEGVYF. For the CDR3, the DNA is TGTGCCACCAGCAGAGATGTAGAAGGAGTGTACTTC.

The gene calls are TRBV4-3 and TRBJ2-2; the D is unclear. Germline V gene sequence: CDR1 LGHNA, CDR2 YSLEER. Trimming left V 3 bases short and J 2 bases short, with 4 bases between. The CDR3 has 13 amino acids. CDR3 region: CASSHRNTGELFF. The CDR3, as DNA: TGCGCCAGCAGCCATAGAAACACCGGGGAGCTGTTTTTT.

The rearrangement links TRBV25-1 to TRBJ2-7, with 8 bases aligning to TRBD1. The V and J ends lost 3 bases and 2 bases, in that order; junction bases with no gene match: 0. The CDR3 covers 13 residues. The germline gives CDR1 MGHDK, CDR2 SYGVNS. The CDR3 coding sequence is TGTGCCAGCAGTGAGGGACAGGCCTACGAGCAGTACTTC. Translating gives CASSEGQAYEQYF.

The rearrangement uses TRBV29-1 and TRBJ2-5; D is undetermined. The V end was cut by 4 bases, the J end by 2 bases, with 8 bases between. Germline V lookup: CDR1 SQVTM, CDR2 ANQGSEA. The CDR3 sequence is 12 residues long. The CDR3 loop is CSVGWQQETQYF. The CDR3 DNA is TGCAGCGTTGGGTGGCAGCAAGAGACCCAGTACTTC.

This CDR3 is CASSQIAGQGAHGYTF. CDR3 DNA: TGTGCCAGCAGCCAAATTGCCGGACAGGGGGCACATGGCTACACCTTC. The J gene is TRBJ1-2, the V gene TRBV14; 11 positions match TRBD1. V gave up 2 bases and J gave up 6 bases; unmatched junction bases: 8. The germline V gene encodes CDR1 SGHDN and CDR2 FVKESK. This CDR3 is 16 amino acids long.